The clone carrying this T cell receptor beta chain was seen a few times. The sample is drawn from a study of blood T cell repertoires in COVID-19. Study context: There were acute and convalescent COVID-19 samples, and they came from the United States, Italy and Spain. T cells, B-cell-depleted T cells, or PBMCs supplied cDNA or gDNA.

Authors' methods: Reference gene primer amplification gave nucleated cell count estimates. This table comes from immunoSEQ multiplex PCR, and its TCRdb copy is limited to in-frame clones, with some not included. V and J calls and clone size are given by that table; D and trimming were obtained from the DNA. The sample consists of about 380,000 clones, approximately 77% of them appearing once. The V and J ends lost 2 bases and 1 base respectively, with 11 bases between them. The CDR3 length is 15 residues. Germline values: CDR1 MNHEY, CDR2 SVGAGI. The sequence derives from a human donor with acute or convalescent COVID-19. The donor label of this sample is uncertain. J is TRBJ1-1 and V is TRBV6-5, with D perhaps matching TRBD1 (6 bases). Source material: peripheral blood. This CDR3 is CASSYNAGENTEAFF. CDR3 nucleotides: TGTGCCAGCAGTTACAATGCAGGGGAGAACACTGAAGCTTTCTTT.